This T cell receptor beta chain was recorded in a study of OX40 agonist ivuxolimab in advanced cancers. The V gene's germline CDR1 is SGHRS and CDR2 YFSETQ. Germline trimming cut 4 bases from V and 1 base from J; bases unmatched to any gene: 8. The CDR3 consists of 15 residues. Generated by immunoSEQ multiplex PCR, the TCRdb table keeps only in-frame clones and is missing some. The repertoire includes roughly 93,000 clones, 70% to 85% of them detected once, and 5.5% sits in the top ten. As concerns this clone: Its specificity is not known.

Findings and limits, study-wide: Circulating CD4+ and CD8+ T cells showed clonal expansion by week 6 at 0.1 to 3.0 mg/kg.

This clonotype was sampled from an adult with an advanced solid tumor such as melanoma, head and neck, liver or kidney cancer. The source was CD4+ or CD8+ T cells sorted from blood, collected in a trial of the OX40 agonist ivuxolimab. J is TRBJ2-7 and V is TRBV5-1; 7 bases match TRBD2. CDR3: CASSRGEGWSYEQYF. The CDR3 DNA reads TGCGCCAGCAGCCGAGGGGAGGGGTGGTCCTACGAGCAGTACTTC.